These 29 T cell receptor beta chains were sequenced from one sample in a study of glioma-infiltrating T cells after dendritic cell vaccination. Produced via immunoSEQ multiplex PCR; TCRdb's table is partial and in-frame only. The sample has more than 30,000 clones, approximately 91% seen once. The source was blood, collected before dendritic cell vaccination. These receptors all come from a human donor with glioblastoma.

CDR3: CASRTVNQPQHF. CDR3 nucleotide sequence: TGTGCCAGCAGGACTGTCAATCAGCCCCAGCATTTT. The chain joins TRBV6-5 to TRBJ1-5; D remains ambiguous. This CDR3 region has 12 residues. V dropped 6 bases and J dropped 3 bases, with 6 bases sitting between them. Germline assignment: CDR1 MNHEY and CDR2 SVGAGI.

The chain recombines TRBV19 with TRBJ2-5; TRBD2 matches at 10 bases. The CDR3 covers 15 residues. V was pared by 7 bases and J by 2 bases, with 7 bases of the junction left unmatched. Germline CDR1 is LNHDA and CDR2 is SQIVND (reference sequence). CDR3 sequence reads: CASTDVSGGQETQYF. CDR3 nucleotide sequence: TGTGCCAGTACCGATGTTAGCGGGGGGCAAGAGACCCAGTACTTC.

The J gene is TRBJ1-2, the V gene TRBV19, with 9 bases lining up with TRBD1. Germline V lookup: CDR1 LNHDA, CDR2 SQIVND (reference sequence). The CDR3 loop spans 14 amino acids. Unmatched junction bases numbered 5, after V lost 3 bases and J lost 6 bases. In DNA form, the CDR3 reads TGTGCCAGTAGTATCCAACAGGGGGCGGATGGCTACACCTTC. This encodes CASSIQQGADGYTF. The full variable domain, its missing parts supplied by reference TRBV19 and TRBJ1-2, is DGGITQSPKYLFRKEGQNVTLSCEQNLNHDAMYWYRQDPGQGLRLIYYSQIVNDFQKGDIAEGYSVSREKKESFPLTVTSAQKNPTAFYLCASSIQQGADGYTFGSGTRLTVV.

This CDR3 reads CSVARGQDRADTQYF. The CDR3, as DNA: TGCAGCGTTGCCCGTGGACAGGACCGTGCAGATACGCAGTATTTT. V usage is TRBV29-1 and J usage is TRBJ2-3; 7 positions agree with TRBD1. Germline V CDR1 and CDR2: SQVTM, ANQGSEA. This CDR3 spans 15 amino acids. V lost 4 bases to trimming and J lost 4 bases; unmatched junction nucleotides: 11.

In DNA, the CDR3 is TGCGCCAGCAGTGAGACAGGAAATCAGCCCCAGCATTTT. Amino acid sequence: CASSETGNQPQHF. V usage is TRBV10-1 and J usage is TRBJ1-5; perhaps TRBD1 as D (5 bases). Trimming removed 2 bases from V and 4 bases from J, with 6 bases in between. The germline V gene encodes CDR1 WNHNN and CDR2 SYGVQD (reference sequence). CDR3 length equals 13 residues.

The chain couples TRBV5-1 to TRBJ2-5; D remains unclear. Trimming took off 0 bases at V and 0 bases at J, with 6 bases between the two ends. Germline CDR1 reads SGHRS; CDR2 reads YFSETQ. The CDR3 loop spans 14 amino acids. The CDR3 sequence is CASSLDSNQETQYF. As DNA, the CDR3 is TGCGCCAGCAGCTTGGACAGCAACCAAGAGACCCAGTACTTC.

This clone is a singleton in its sample. This chain joins TRBV5-1 and TRBJ1-4, with TRBD1 identical over 9 bases. Germline V gene data show CDR1 as SGHRS and CDR2 as YFSETQ. The CDR3 has 14 residues. V lost 2 bases to trimming and J lost 8 bases; unmatched junction nucleotides: 4. The CDR3, as DNA: TGCGCCAGCAGCTTTGGACAGGGGAGGGAAAAACTGTTTTTT. Translating gives CASSFGQGREKLFF. Variable domain in full (rest from reference TRBV5-1 and TRBJ1-4): KAGVTQTPRYLIKTRGQQVTLSCSPISGHRSVSWYQQTPGQGLQFLFEYFSETQRNKGNFPGRFSGRQFSNSRSEMNVSTLELGDSALYLCASSFGQGREKLFFGSGTQLSVL.

The rearrangement links TRBV7-9 to TRBJ1-6; D is undetermined. Trimming cost V 1 base and J 14 bases, with 9 bases left between them. Looked up from germline, CDR1 is SEHNR and CDR2 is FQNEAQ (reference sequence). The CDR3 runs 12 residues. As DNA, the CDR3 is TGTGCCAGCAGCTTAGGGGAGGGATCCCTCCACTTT. It is translated as CASSLGEGSLHF.

The chain recombines TRBV9 with TRBJ1-2, with no clear D. Germline V lookup: CDR1 SGDLS, CDR2 YYNGEE. The V and J ends lost 3 bases and 5 bases respectively, with 5 bases between them. This CDR3 is 11 amino acids long. CDR3 loop: CASSGVYGYTF. For the CDR3, the DNA is TGTGCCAGCAGCGGAGTGTATGGCTACACCTTC.

This clone came up a few times. This chain joins TRBV5-4 and TRBJ1-1; D is possibly TRBD1 (5 bases). The germline V gene has CDR1 SGHNT and CDR2 YYREEE (reference sequence). With 6 bases removed from V and 2 bases from J, the gap between germline ends came to 11 bases. The CDR3 consists of 13 residues. CDR3: CASNRQSNTEAFF. CDR3 bases: TGTGCCAGCAACAGACAGTCAAACACTGAAGCTTTCTTT.

The chain combines TRBV6-4 with TRBJ1-1; 9 bases are a match to TRBD1. The length of the CDR3 is 13 residues. V was clipped by 10 bases and J by 8 bases; unmatched bases: 11. CDR1 is MRHNA, CDR2 SNTAGT, per germline. The CDR3 loop reads CATRERTGVEAFF. In nucleotides, the CDR3 is TGTGCCACCAGAGAGCGGACAGGGGTCGAAGCTTTCTTT.

The genes are TRBV7-8 and TRBJ2-5; TRBD1 agrees at 7 bases. J gave up 5 bases and V 1 base, and 4 bases lay outside the gene matches. Germline assignment: CDR1 SGHVS and CDR2 FQNEAQ. The CDR3 extends over 14 amino acids. The CDR3 loop reads CASSLVRGLETQYF. CDR3 nucleotides: TGTGCCAGCAGCTTAGTAAGGGGGCTGGAGACCCAGTACTTC.

The gene calls are TRBV7-2 and TRBJ2-1, with 9 bases identical to TRBD2. Losses at the gene ends were 5 bases for V and 8 bases for J; bases not matched to a gene: 13. The CDR3 has 16 residues. Germline CDR1 reads SGHTA; CDR2 reads FQGNSA. Written as DNA, the CDR3 is TGTGCCAGCAGCCCCCAAGTTGGCGGGGGGGCACATGAGCAGTTCTTC. Translating it yields CASSPQVGGGAHEQFF.

The chain recombines TRBV7-2 with TRBJ2-1; 9 bases map to TRBD1. This CDR3 has 15 amino acids. J was trimmed by 8 bases and V by 6 bases; bases with no gene match: 11. CDR1 is SGHTA, CDR2 FQGNSA, per germline. CDR3 sequence reads: CASRLLRDRAHEQFF. The DNA of the CDR3 is TGTGCCAGCAGATTATTGCGGGACAGGGCCCATGAGCAGTTCTTC.

V is TRBV6-5 and J is TRBJ2-1; 8 bases fit TRBD1. The junction had 9 bases not matched to a gene; V was cut back by 7 bases and J by 4 bases. The CDR3 spans 15 residues. The germline V gene encodes CDR1 MNHEY and CDR2 SVGAGI. CDR3 residues: CASKTTRDRYNEQFF. The CDR3 nucleotides are TGTGCCAGCAAAACGACCCGGGACAGGTACAATGAGCAGTTCTTC.

This clone was observed a handful of times. The chain links TRBV29-1 to TRBJ2-1; TRBD2 agrees at 9 bases. J lost 10 bases, V lost 0 bases, and 7 bases had no gene match. CDR1 and CDR2 (germline): SQVTM, ANQGSEA. This CDR3 contains 14 residues. The CDR3 sequence: CSVEDKRGAKEQFF. CDR3 nucleotide sequence: TGCAGCGTTGAAGATAAGCGGGGGGCGAAGGAGCAGTTCTTC.

CDR3 DNA sequence: TGTGCCAGCAGCCACGAGGCGTTACTCTCTGGGGCCAACGTCCTGACTTTC. Its translation is CASSHEALLSGANVLTF. The chain combines TRBV7-9 with TRBJ2-6; the D is unclear. The CDR3 extends over 17 amino acids. V was trimmed by 5 bases and J by 0 bases, leaving 14 bases between them. Germline V CDR1 and CDR2: SEHNR, FQNEAQ (reference sequence).

The chain employs TRBV25-1 and TRBJ2-1, with 14 bases that match TRBD2. With 3 bases clipped from V and 13 bases from J, the junction kept 11 bases outside the gene matches. Germline CDR1 is MGHDK and CDR2 is SYGVNS. The CDR3 extends over 16 amino acids. The CDR3 region is CASSEATSGGASIQFF. The CDR3, as DNA: TGTGCCAGCAGTGAGGCGACTAGCGGGGGGGCGTCTATACAGTTCTTC.

The rearrangement links TRBV6-1 to TRBJ2-3; 11 nucleotides align to TRBD1. J lost 4 bases, V lost 10 bases, and 10 bases had no gene match. Per germline, CDR1 MNHNS and CDR2 SASEGT. The CDR3 length is 15 residues. DNA for the CDR3: TGTGCCACCAAATGGACAGGGGGCGCGCCAGATACGCAGTATTTT. Its protein product is CATKWTGGAPDTQYF.

The chain joins TRBV11-2 to TRBJ2-3; TRBD2 agrees at 11 bases. V lost 4 bases, J lost 5 bases, and 5 bases stayed unmatched. This CDR3 has 15 residues. Germline V gives CDR1 SGHAT, CDR2 FQNNGV. As DNA, the CDR3 is TGTGCCAGCAGCTGGCTAGCGGGGGGCATAGATACGCAGTATTTT. Its translation is CASSWLAGGIDTQYF.

V usage is TRBV7-6 and J usage is TRBJ2-5, with 10 bases matching TRBD2. The germline V gene encodes CDR1 SGHVS and CDR2 FNYEAQ. Trimming cost V 5 bases and J 5 bases; bases outside gene matches: 11. This CDR3 comprises 16 residues. As DNA, the CDR3 is TGTGCCAGCAGCAATCTAGCGGGGGCCCCGGCGGAGACCCAGTACTTC. This gives the protein CASSNLAGAPAETQYF.

V is TRBV2 and J is TRBJ1-4, with a tentative D call TRBD1 (5 bases). Germline-derived CDR1 and CDR2 are SNHLY and FYNNEI. The V end lost 7 bases, the J end lost 4 bases, and 19 bases lay between the germline ends. This CDR3 has 16 residues. The CDR3 sequence: CASNYGGAAVNEKLFF. The DNA of the CDR3 is TGTGCCAGCAACTACGGAGGGGCGGCTGTTAATGAAAAACTGTTTTTT.

CDR3 loop: CASSTGQGGSGNTIYF. The CDR3 DNA reads TGTGCCAGTAGTACGGGACAGGGTGGCTCTGGAAACACCATATATTTT. V is TRBV19 and J is TRBJ1-3; TRBD1 matches at 9 bases. Germline loops: CDR1 LNHDA, CDR2 SQIVND (reference sequence). The CDR3 spans 16 residues. Trimming took 4 bases from V and 0 from J; bases not matched to a gene: 4.

The rearrangement uses TRBV6-5 and TRBJ2-7; 11 nucleotides agree with TRBD1. There are 14 residues in the CDR3. The germline CDR1 and CDR2 sequences are MNHEY and SVGAGI. With 7 bases clipped from V and 6 bases from J, the junction kept 8 bases outside the gene matches. CDR3 sequence (DNA): TGTGCCAGCAACCCGGGACAGGGGGGTCTCGAGCAGTACTTC. It specifies CASNPGQGGLEQYF.

Of note for this clone: A junction end diverges from the germline sequence, so it may reflect a read error. The rearrangement links TRBV5-6 to TRBJ1-2; 11 bases match TRBD1. Germline V lookup: CDR1 SGHDT, CDR2 YYEEEE. The CDR3 sequence is 15 residues long. The CDR3 DNA reads TGTGCCAGCAGCTTGGTGTCCCCTAGGACAGGGGGCTTCTACTTC. This translates into CASSLVSPRTGGFYF. Full variable domain (missing parts from reference TRBV5-6 and TRBJ1-2): DAGVTQSPTHLIKTRGQQVTLRCSPKSGHDTVSWYQQALGQGPQFIFQYYEEEERQRGNFPDRFSGHQFPNYSSELNVNALLLGDSALYLCASSLVSPRTGGFYFGSGTRLTVV.

CDR3 nucleotide sequence: TGTGCTAGTGTATCGGGACAGGGGGCGGGCACCGGGGAGCTGTTTTTT. This translates into CASVSGQGAGTGELFF. The rearrangement links TRBV12-5 to TRBJ2-2; 12 bases line up with TRBD1. The V gene end was trimmed by 7 bases and the J gene end by 4 bases; junction bases not matched to a gene: 7. Germline lookup yields CDR1 LGHNT and CDR2 FRNRAP. This CDR3 has 16 amino acids.

The rearrangement links TRBV7-6 to TRBJ2-6; 9 nucleotides line up with TRBD1. The V gene end was trimmed by 4 bases and the J gene end by 2 bases; junction bases not matched to a gene: 15. CDR3 length equals 20 residues. From germline, CDR1 is SGHVS and CDR2 FNYEAQ. The CDR3 nucleotides are TGTGCCAGCAGCTCCAGCTTGGGGACAGGGAAAGACACTGGGGCCAACGTCCTGACTTTC. Translated: CASSSSLGTGKDTGANVLTF.

This chain connects TRBV7-9 to TRBJ2-2; D is possibly TRBD1 (6 bases). Germline V gene data show CDR1 as SEHNR and CDR2 as FQNEAQ (reference sequence). The length of the CDR3 is 16 residues. V was clipped by 1 base and J by 4 bases, with 13 bases between them. This CDR3 reads CASSLVGRGGTGELFF. As DNA, the CDR3 is TGTGCCAGCAGCTTAGTTGGCAGGGGTGGCACCGGGGAGCTGTTTTTT.

J is TRBJ1-5 and V is TRBV6-5, with 9 bases that match TRBD1. The V gene's germline CDR1 is MNHEY and CDR2 SVGAGI. V shed 5 bases, J shed 1 base, and the junction held 3 bases outside the gene matches. The CDR3 runs to 15 residues. The CDR3 region is CASSHDRGSNQPQHF. CDR3 nucleotides: TGTGCCAGCAGTCACGACAGGGGGAGCAATCAGCCCCAGCATTTT.